A selection of T cell receptor beta chains follows, all from one sample in a study of T cells in narcolepsy. TCRdb's copy holds only in-frame clones and misses some; the assay was immunoSEQ multiplex PCR. The sample carries tens of thousands of clones, more than 80% recorded once. The source material was CD45RA- memory CD4+ T cells from PBMCs. Receptors originate from a human donor with narcolepsy. CDR3s include the opening cysteine and the closing phenylalanine or tryptophan. D genes are given only for firm matches.

V	D	J	DNA	CDR3
TRBV9	TRBD1	TRBJ1-1	TGTGCCAGCAGCGTAGGGGGACAGGGAGTCCACGCTTTCTTT	CASSVGGQGVHAFF
TRBV9	.	TRBJ1-6	TGTGCCAGCAGCGGTGAAGACAGGTCAACACCCCTCCACTTT	CASSGEDRSTPLHF
TRBV29-1	TRBD1	TRBJ1-3	TGCAGCGGCGCTACAGGGGATCCAGCTGGAAACACCATATATTTT	CSGATGDPAGNTIYF
TRBV20-1	.	TRBJ2-7	TGCAGTGCTAGAGCTCGGGACGAGCAGTACTTC	CSARARDEQYF
TRBV10-3	TRBD2	TRBJ2-2	TGTGCCATCAGTGAGGGAGGCGGGGGGGCCGACGCCGGGGAGCTGTTTTTT	CAISEGGGGADAGELFF
TRBV11-1	.	TRBJ1-2	TGTGCCAGCAGCTTAGACACAGGGTACGGCTACACCTTC	CASSLDTGYGYTF
TRBV7-3	TRBD1	TRBJ2-7	TGTGCCAGCAGCCAGACAGGGTCGTGGGAGCAGTACTTC	CASSQTGSWEQYF
TRBV5-8	TRBD1	TRBJ2-1	TGTGCCAGCACCAGGGGGATAGGGCAGTTCTTC	CASTRGIGQFF
TRBV2	TRBD2	TRBJ2-3	TGTGCCAGCAGTTTTAGCGGGGGAAACAAAGATACGCAGTATTTT	CASSFSGGNKDTQYF
TRBV5-6	TRBD1	TRBJ1-6	TGTGCCAGCAGCGGGGGGACAGGGTCCAGCTCACCCCTCCACTTT	CASSGGTGSSSPLHF
TRBV9	TRBD1	TRBJ2-7	TGTGCCAGCAGCCCAAGGACAGGGAGTAACGAGCAGTACTTC	CASSPRTGSNEQYF